This T cell receptor beta chain was captured by sequencing in a study of blood T cell repertoires in COVID-19. For the study at large: T cells, B-cell-depleted T cells, or PBMCs supplied cDNA or gDNA.

The Seattle patients joined while their infection was active and were tracked longitudinally afterward. In the original analysis: Cell counts per sample came from amplifying reference gene primers. Assay: immunoSEQ multiplex PCR; the TCRdb copy retains only in-frame clones and omits some. V, J and clone size were drawn from that table, and D and trimming were deduced from the DNA. Here the sample spans approximately 56,000 clones, about four fifths being singletons. This sequence originates from a woman at least 80 years old with COVID-19, enrolled during active disease. The specimen was peripheral blood.

In DNA, the CDR3 is TGTGCCAGCAGCTTAATCTGGACAGGGGGCCGGGTCCCCGGGGAGCTGTTTTTT. Protein product: CASSLIWTGGRVPGELFF. The chain couples TRBV11-2 to TRBJ2-2; 11 positions match TRBD1. V lost 2 bases, J lost 6 bases, and 11 bases stayed unmatched. Germline V gives CDR1 SGHAT, CDR2 FQNNGV. The CDR3 covers 18 residues.